This T cell receptor beta chain was profiled in a study of technical replicates of blood from several donors. Here immunoSEQ multiplex PCR was the method, and the copy in TCRdb shows in-frame clones only, minus some. There are some 73,000 clones in the sample; 90% occur only once, and 4% to 5% lies in the top ten. Germline trimming cut 4 bases from V and 5 bases from J; bases unmatched to any gene: 10. The CDR3 loop spans 17 amino acids. Germline V lookup: CDR1 LGHNA, CDR2 YNFKEQ. Sample: PBMCs. This clonotype was sampled from a human donor in good health. Some clones in this sample may be carry-over from other donors' samples. The V gene is TRBV4-2, the J gene TRBJ2-5; 13 bases fit TRBD2. The CDR3 reads CASSPGLAGRPGETQYF. The DNA for the CDR3 is TGTGCCAGCAGCCCGGGACTAGCGGGACGGCCGGGGGAGACCCAGTACTTC.